This record covers a single TCR beta chain. In its sample, this clone was seen once. It lacks a known antigen. Base qualities are not provided; no much larger clone lies one nucleotide away. Using the deep immunoSEQ assay, TCR CDR3 regions were amplified from genomic DNA by multiplex PCR. Extracted genomic DNA from each cell subset was distributed evenly across all wells of several immunoSEQ 96-well plates, and each plate was treated as a replicate. For unsorted PBMC, around 0.3 ug genomic DNA, equal to 32,000 or so T cell genomes, was loaded into each replicate PCR. Unsorted PBMC genomic DNA was sequenced across ten immunoSEQ deep assay plates. Purified libraries were measured with a Qubit 3.0 fluorometer, size-checked on a Bioanalyzer 2100, and measured again with the KAPA Library Quantification kit. Every immunoSEQ 96-well plate was sequenced on a separate single-read 150-cycle Illumina NextSeq 550 flow cell. The authors' analysis ran thus. Because the immunoSEQ output held only junctional sequences and lacked quality scores, the filtering could not match the filtering applied to full-length reads. To assign V/J genes and CDR3, sequences were annotated against IMGT germline references using PyIR, a Python wrapper for IgBLAST v1.9. Reads were removed for weak V/J assignments (E-value above 1e-6), missing CDR3, stop codons, out-of-frame junctions, or ambiguous translated residues. V3J clonotypes were defined by identical inferred V gene, J gene, and CDR3 amino acid sequence. Percentage overlap between repertoires was computed as shared unique clonotypes divided by the size of the smaller repertoire. Three approaches were used to assess repertoire richness: RTK rarefaction, the Chao1 estimator, and Recon v2.1 estimates of unobserved clonotypes. Held by TCRdb, this immuneACCESS table contains in-frame sequences only and omits some clones. Under half of the omission traces to an unresolved V gene where checked; the cause of the rest is unknown. The V and J calls and the clone size are those of that table, but D and trimming were determined from the DNA. The sample includes 400,000 to 550,000 clones, with roughly 85% observed a single time. The ten largest clonotypes hold approximately 12% of the sample.

This sample is drawn from a study of shared clonotypes between healthy human individuals (dated by TCRdb to 2020 to 2022). In the study overall: A few men and two women, aged 18 to 49 years, made up the cohort. To increase sequencing depth and limit assay-specific biases, TCR repertoire library preparation and sequencing were carried out by different laboratories using diverse techniques. Leukapheresis yielded between about 0.94 and 9 billion PBMCs per donor. The study deeply sequenced blood TCR repertoires of several healthy adults to estimate repertoire size and the extent of clonotype sharing between individuals.

Donors were healthy HIV-negative adults with no recently reported acute infections or vaccinations. All donors were Caucasian adults living in Nashville, Tennessee, USA. In the unsorted samples, 87 million or so PBMCs were counted, and genomic DNA was extracted using the QIAamp DNA Blood Mini kit. Blood was collected by leukapheresis, and PBMCs were isolated by Ficoll-Histopaque density gradient centrifugation and then cryopreserved in liquid nitrogen vapor phase. The paper as a whole reports these results and caveats: Sampling was restricted to blood, and TCR repertoires in tissues likely differ from the TCR repertoires found in blood. Pairwise subsampling led to the expectation that sequencing depth would affect the degree of clonotype sharing among donors. The small number of donors limited the genetic and exposure-history diversity represented.

The receptor was derived from a woman between 40 and 55 years old in good health. Some clones in this sample may be carry-over from other donors' samples. The sample was PBMCs.

The DNA sequence is as follows: TGTGCCAGCAGTTACAGCCAGGGTCTAAGAGGGCAGTACTTC. Its protein reads: CASSYSQGLRGQYF. The V and J segments used are TRBV6-5 and TRBJ2-7; TRBD1 is possibly the D segment (5 matching bases). The germline V gene sets CDR1 to MNHEY and CDR2 to SVGAGI. From the cysteine up to the phenylalanine, the CDR3 has a length of 14 residues. Only the CDR3 DNA stays, 42 bases, in frame from base 1. The V and J ends are trimmed by 2 bases and 9 bases, leaving 17 bases between them.